This T cell receptor beta chain was sequenced for a study of T cells expressing NK-cell markers. Study-level background: The eight sequenced donors comprised seven who were HCMV-seropositive and one who was seronegative.

The authors generated TCR beta cDNA through 5'RACE template switching with UMIs. TCRdb re-called the 5' RACE reads; one entry per CDR3 protein, DNA not given. The listing contains about 160,000 distinct CDR3 sequences. Sequencing was done on a sample of blood T cells: a sorted CD56 or NKG2C T cell subset, CD4+ or CD8+ T cells, or bulk PBMC T cells (not recorded which). This clonotype was obtained from a woman aged 18-69 years in good health.

This chain's CDR3 is CASSLGWQSTDTQYF. The chain carries TRBV12-3 or TRBV12-4 and TRBJ2-3. The CDR3 spans 15 residues.